These T cell receptor beta chains were read from a single sample in a study of shared clonotypes between healthy human individuals. Using immunoSEQ multiplex PCR, the repertoire was profiled, and TCRdb retains in-frame clones only, with some absent. The profile shows some 2,500,000 clones, over 85% of them singletons. The specimen sequenced was naive CD4+ T cells from PBMCs. All receptors derive from a man aged 18 to 35 in good health. Some clones in this sample may be carry-over from other donors' samples. The CDR3 runs from the conserved cysteine through the conserved F or W. Fields, in order: J gene, V gene, D gene, CDR3 DNA, CDR3 protein. D genes are given only for firm matches.

>TRBJ2-1|TRBV9|TRBD2
TGTGCCAGCAGCGCTAGCGGGAGGGCCACCAATGAGCAGTTCTTC
CASSASGRATNEQFF
>TRBJ1-1|TRBV20-1|NA
TGCAGTGCTAGTCAGGGAGAGAAGGCTTTCTTT
CSASQGEKAFF
>TRBJ2-1|TRBV6-1|NA
TGTGCCAGCAGGTCCAGGGTTCTTGGGAGGCGGTTCTTC
CASRSRVLGRRFF
>TRBJ1-4|TRBV7-6|NA
TGTGCCAGCAGCTTCCTAGGGGATAATGAAAAACTGTTTTTT
CASSFLGDNEKLFF
>TRBJ2-2|TRBV5-1|TRBD1
TGCGCCAGCAGCTTAGGGACAGCCGGGGCGAACACCGGGGAGCTGTTTTTT
CASSLGTAGANTGELFF
>TRBJ2-1|TRBV5-1|TRBD1
TGCGCCAGCAGCTTGGCGGGGACAGGGGTCTATGAGCAGTTCTTC
CASSLAGTGVYEQFF
>TRBJ2-7|TRBV5-1|NA
TGCGCCAGCAGCCCTTCTTCGGGGGCCCACGAGCAGTACTTC
CASSPSSGAHEQYF
>TRBJ2-3|TRBV2|NA
TGTGCCCAGAACCGAGCAGGGCCAGATACGCAGTATTTT
CAQNRAGPDTQYF
>TRBJ2-2|TRBV4-2|NA
TGTGCCAGCAGCCAAGGGGGACTTATGAACACCGGGGAGCTGTTTTTT
CASSQGGLMNTGELFF
>TRBJ2-7|TRBV5-1|NA
TGCGCCAGCAGCTTAACGGCCCTCTCTGGGGGCGAGCAGTACTTC
CASSLTALSGGEQYF
>TRBJ1-5|TRBV4-3|NA
TGCGCCAGCAGCCAGGACAAGGGTCAGCCCCAGCATTTT
CASSQDKGQPQHF
>TRBJ2-4|TRBV27|TRBD2
TGTGCCAGCAGTCCGGGACTAGCGGGAGATCGGGCCAAAAACATTCAGTACTTC
CASSPGLAGDRAKNIQYF
>TRBJ2-3|TRBV29-1|NA
TGCAGCGTTGAAGAGGTCTGGACAGATACGCAGTATTTT
CSVEEVWTDTQYF
>TRBJ2-5|TRBV4-3|NA
TGCGCCAGCAGCCAAGGGATCGGGGGTCAAAGTTCGGAGACCCAGTACTTC
CASSQGIGGQSSETQYF
>TRBJ2-2|TRBV19|TRBD2
TGTGCCAGTAGTATGGGCCCACTAGCGGGAGACGGGAACACCGGGGAGCTGTTTTTT
CASSMGPLAGDGNTGELFF
>TRBJ2-1|TRBV5-1|TRBD2
TGCGCCAGCAGCGAACCGAGGACTAGCGGAAACAATGAGCAGTTCTTC
CASSEPRTSGNNEQFF
>TRBJ2-3|TRBV10-3|TRBD2
TGTGCCATCAGTGAGCAGAGGGGGACTAGCTTGGTCGGAGATACGCAGTATTTT
CAISEQRGTSLVGDTQYF
>TRBJ2-5|TRBV7-9|TRBD2
TGTGCCAGCAGCTACGGACTAGCGGGAGGAAGTGAGACCCAGTACTTC
CASSYGLAGGSETQYF